The 3 T cell receptor beta chains presented below share a single source sample, sequenced in a study of Ad26.COV2.S vaccination and SARS-CoV-2 variants. Sequencing was performed with immunoSEQ multiplex PCR; in TCRdb, only in-frame clones are kept and a portion is missing. The sample has about 97,000 clones, about three quarters seen once. The material sequenced was peripheral blood, taken after recovery from COVID-19. The receptor set was obtained from a human donor who had recovered from COVID-19.

This clone appeared once. The V gene is TRBV7-9, the J gene TRBJ2-1; the D is unclear. In germline, CDR1 is SEHNR, CDR2 FQNEAQ (reference sequence). The CDR3 contains 13 residues. The germline V and J ends were trimmed by 5 bases and 11 bases, with 16 bases remaining between them. The CDR3 loop reads CASSPTTVYQQFF. The CDR3 DNA follows: TGTGCCAGCAGCCCGACGACTGTTTATCAGCAGTTCTTC.

The CDR3: CASSDFGGANTGELFF. The DNA of the CDR3 is TGTGCCAGCAGTGATTTCGGCGGGGCCAACACCGGGGAGCTGTTTTTT. The chain links TRBV6-4 to TRBJ2-2, with a possible D match to TRBD2 (6 bases). This CDR3 region has 16 residues. V lost 3 bases and J lost 2, with 13 bases in between. From germline, CDR1 is MRHNA and CDR2 SNTAGT.

The J gene is TRBJ2-7, the V gene TRBV5-1; 7 nucleotides align to TRBD1. The CDR3 is 13 amino acids. Germline V gene lookup returns CDR1 SGHRS and CDR2 YFSETQ. V shed 5 bases and J 5 bases; nucleotides not matched to a gene: 7. CDR3 bases: TGCGCCAGCAGGCCCGGGACAGACAACGAGCAGTACTTC. Amino acid sequence: CASRPGTDNEQYF.